One T cell receptor (beta chain) is described in this entry. What it binds is not known. Quantitative barcoded 5'-RACE was used to prepare TCR beta libraries. TCRdb called the 5' RACE reads again in MiXCR, with one record for every CDR3 protein. The table includes hundreds of thousands of distinct CDR3 sequences, about an eighth detected once. The entry originates in a study of CD8 T cells in ankylosing spondylitis. Whole-study results and caveats: Disease-associated clonotypes exhibited CD8+ identity and were relatively infrequent in peripheral blood. Blood of patients with ankylosing spondylitis appeared to be characterized by a TCR beta motif of eight highly homologous variants. Researchers reportedly found disease-linked clones significantly enriched in matched ankylosing spondylitis synovial fluid. Some motif variants had been reported before (in reactive arthritis synovial fluid and blood).

This CDR3 is 15 amino acids long. V was clipped by 0 bases and J by 5 bases; unmatched bases: 2. Germline V lookup: CDR1 ENHRY, CDR2 SYGVKD. V is TRBV10-3 and J is TRBJ2-5; TRBD2 agrees at 11 bases. Sequencing was performed on blood, either unsorted or a sorted T cell fraction (not recorded which). This receptor was taken from a male donor with ankylosing spondylitis. The CDR3 protein is CAISESSGREETQYF. For the CDR3, the DNA is TGTGCCATCAGTGAGTCTAGCGGGAGGGAGGAGACCCAGTACTTC.